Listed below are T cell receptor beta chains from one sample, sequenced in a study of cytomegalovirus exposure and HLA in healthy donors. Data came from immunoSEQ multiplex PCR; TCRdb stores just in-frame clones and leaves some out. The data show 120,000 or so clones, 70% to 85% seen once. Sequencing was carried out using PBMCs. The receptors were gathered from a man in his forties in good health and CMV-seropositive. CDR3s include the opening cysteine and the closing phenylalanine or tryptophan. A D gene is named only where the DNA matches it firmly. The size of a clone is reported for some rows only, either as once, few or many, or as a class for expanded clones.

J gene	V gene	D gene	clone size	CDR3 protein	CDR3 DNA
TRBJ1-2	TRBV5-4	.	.	CASSLQGIYGYTF	TGTGCCAGCAGCCTACAGGGAATCTATGGCTACACCTTC
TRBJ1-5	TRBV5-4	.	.	CASSLGGGSSNQPQHF	TGTGCCAGCAGCTTGGGTGGGGGGAGTAGCAATCAGCCCCAGCATTTT
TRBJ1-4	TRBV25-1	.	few	CASSEEAYEKLFF	TGTGCCAGCAGTGAGGAGGCCTACGAAAAACTGTTTTTT
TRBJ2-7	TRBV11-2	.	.	CASSPQSLTYEQYF	TGTGCCAGCAGCCCCCAAAGCCTGACCTACGAGCAGTACTTC
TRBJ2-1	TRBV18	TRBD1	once	CASSTAGGNNEQFF	TGTGCCAGCTCGACGGCAGGGGGTAACAATGAGCAGTTCTTC
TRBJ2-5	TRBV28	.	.	CASSGQAVWTQYF	TGTGCCAGCAGTGGGCAGGCCGTATGGACCCAGTACTTC
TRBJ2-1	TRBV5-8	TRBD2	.	CASSLRRELDEQFF	TGTGCCAGCAGCTTGAGGCGGGAGCTCGATGAGCAGTTCTTC
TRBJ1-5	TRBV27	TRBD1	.	CASSSGTGRNQPQHF	TGTGCCAGCAGTTCCGGGACAGGGAGAAACCAGCCCCAGCATTTT
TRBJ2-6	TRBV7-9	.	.	CASRDRGGGANVLTF	TGTGCCAGCAGGGATAGGGGGGGTGGGGCCAACGTCCTGACTTTC
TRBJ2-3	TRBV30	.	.	CAWSVRGKITDTQYF	TGTGCCTGGAGTGTCCGGGGGAAAATCACAGATACGCAGTATTTT
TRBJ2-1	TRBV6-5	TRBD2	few	CASSYLLAGRSDEQFF	TGTGCCAGCAGTTACCTCCTAGCGGGGAGGTCAGATGAGCAGTTCTTC
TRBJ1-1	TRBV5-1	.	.	CASSSPQGGTEAFF	TGCGCCAGCAGCTCGCCCCAGGGTGGCACTGAAGCTTTCTTT
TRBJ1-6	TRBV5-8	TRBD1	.	CASSYGQGNSPLHF	TGTGCCAGCAGCTACGGACAGGGAAATTCACCCCTCCACTTT
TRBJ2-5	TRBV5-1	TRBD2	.	CASSPQGLADVQETQYF	TGCGCCAGCAGCCCCCAGGGACTAGCGGACGTACAAGAGACCCAGTACTTC
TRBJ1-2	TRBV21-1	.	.	CASSKARCSGPGYGYTF	TGTGCCAGCAGCAAAGCGCGGTGTTCCGGCCCCGGCTATGGCTACACCTTC
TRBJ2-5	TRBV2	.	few	CASRRDTGGETQYF	TGTGCCAGCAGGAGGGACACCGGGGGGGAGACCCAGTACTTC
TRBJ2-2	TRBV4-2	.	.	CASSQDGLARNTGELFF	TGTGCCAGCAGCCAAGATGGGCTAGCCAGAAACACCGGGGAGCTGTTTTTT
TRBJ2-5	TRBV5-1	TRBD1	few	CASSSPDRDRGKETQYF	TGCGCCAGCAGCTCCCCTGACCGTGACAGGGGGAAAGAGACCCAGTACTTC
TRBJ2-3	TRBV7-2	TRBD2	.	CASSPIYSGRGGDTQYF	TGTGCCAGCAGCCCTATATATAGCGGGAGGGGTGGAGATACGCAGTATTTT
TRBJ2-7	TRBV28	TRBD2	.	CASTYGDRFSGSYEQYF	TGTGCCAGTACCTATGGTGATCGGTTTAGCGGGAGCTACGAGCAGTACTTC
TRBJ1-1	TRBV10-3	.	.	CAITIGEGNTEAFF	TGTGCCATCACTATCGGGGAAGGGAACACTGAAGCTTTCTTT
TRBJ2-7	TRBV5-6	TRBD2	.	CASSSRWLAGTYEQYF	TGTGCCAGCAGCAGCAGATGGCTAGCGGGAACTTACGAGCAGTACTTC
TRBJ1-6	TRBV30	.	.	CAWSPTLETLHF	TGTGCCTGGAGCCCAACCCTAGAAACCCTCCACTTT
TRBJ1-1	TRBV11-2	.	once	CASSYHVGQGNTEAFF	TGTGCCAGCAGCTACCACGTCGGGCAGGGGAACACTGAAGCTTTCTTT
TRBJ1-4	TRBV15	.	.	CATSRGRVGEKLFF	TGTGCCACCAGCAGAGGCAGGGTTGGTGAAAAACTGTTTTTT
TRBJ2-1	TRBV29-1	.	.	CSVGRMQTYNEQFF	TGCAGCGTAGGGAGAATGCAGACATACAATGAGCAGTTCTTC
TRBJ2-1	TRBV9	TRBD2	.	CASSTRTSGGANEQFF	TGTGCCAGCAGCACACGGACTAGCGGGGGGGCCAATGAGCAGTTCTTC
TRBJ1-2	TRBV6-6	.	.	CASSYSTGGADGYTF	TGTGCCAGCAGTTACTCGACGGGGGGCGCCGATGGCTACACCTTC
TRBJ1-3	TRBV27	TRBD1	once	CASSRQGVPGNTIYF	TGTGCCAGCAGTCGCCAGGGGGTCCCTGGAAACACCATATATTTT
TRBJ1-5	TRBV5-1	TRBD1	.	CASSLGDRVGPQHF	TGCGCCAGCAGCTTGGGCGACAGGGTCGGGCCCCAGCATTTT
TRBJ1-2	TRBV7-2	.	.	CASSLAPQMGYTF	TGTGCCAGCAGCTTAGCCCCACAGATGGGCTACACCTTC
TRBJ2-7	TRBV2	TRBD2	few	CASSRTSGNYEQYF	TGTGCCAGCAGCCGGACTAGCGGGAACTACGAGCAGTACTTC
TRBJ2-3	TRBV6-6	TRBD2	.	CASSYRTSGHTDTQYF	TGTGCCAGCAGTTACCGGACTAGCGGCCACACAGATACGCAGTATTTT
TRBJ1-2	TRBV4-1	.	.	CASSPGTSPRYGYTF	TGCGCCAGCAGCCCCGGGACAAGTCCCCGTTATGGCTACACCTTC
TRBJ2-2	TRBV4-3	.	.	CASSQGGGLYGELFF	TGCGCCAGCAGCCAAGGCGGAGGGCTGTACGGGGAGCTGTTTTTT
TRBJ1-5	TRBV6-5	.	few	CASSSTWSNQPQHF	TGTGCCAGCAGTTCGACATGGAGCAATCAGCCCCAGCATTTT
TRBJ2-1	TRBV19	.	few	CASSIAGAQGEQFF	TGTGCCAGTAGTATAGCGGGAGCTCAGGGTGAGCAGTTCTTC
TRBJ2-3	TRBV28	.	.	CASSYRGTDTQYF	TGTGCCAGCAGTTACAGGGGCACAGATACGCAGTATTTT
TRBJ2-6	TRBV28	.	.	CASSAVNSGANVLTF	TGTGCCAGCAGTGCAGTTAACTCTGGGGCCAACGTCCTGACTTTC